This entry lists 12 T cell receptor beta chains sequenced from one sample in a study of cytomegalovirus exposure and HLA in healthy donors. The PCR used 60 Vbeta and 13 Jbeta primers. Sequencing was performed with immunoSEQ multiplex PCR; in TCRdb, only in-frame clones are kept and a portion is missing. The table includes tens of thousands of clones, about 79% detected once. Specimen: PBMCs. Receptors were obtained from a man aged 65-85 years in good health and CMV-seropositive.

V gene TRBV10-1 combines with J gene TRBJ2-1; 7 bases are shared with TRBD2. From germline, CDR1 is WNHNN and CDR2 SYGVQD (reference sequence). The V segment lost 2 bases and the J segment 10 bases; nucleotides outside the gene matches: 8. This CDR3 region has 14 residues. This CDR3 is CASSEGEGWREQFF. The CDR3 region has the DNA TGCGCCAGCAGTGAGGGGGAGGGTTGGCGGGAGCAGTTCTTC.

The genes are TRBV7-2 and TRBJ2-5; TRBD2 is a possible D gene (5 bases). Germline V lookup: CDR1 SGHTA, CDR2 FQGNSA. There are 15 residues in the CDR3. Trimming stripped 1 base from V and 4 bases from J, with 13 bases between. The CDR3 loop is CASSLVSSNAETQYF. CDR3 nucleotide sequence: TGTGCCAGCAGCTTAGTGTCTAGCAATGCAGAGACCCAGTACTTC.

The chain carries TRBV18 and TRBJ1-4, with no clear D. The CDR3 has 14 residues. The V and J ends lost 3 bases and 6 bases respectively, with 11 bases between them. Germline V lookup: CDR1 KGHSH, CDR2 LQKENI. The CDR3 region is CASSPELMDEKLFF. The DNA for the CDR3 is TGTGCCAGCTCACCGGAGCTGATGGATGAAAAACTGTTTTTT.

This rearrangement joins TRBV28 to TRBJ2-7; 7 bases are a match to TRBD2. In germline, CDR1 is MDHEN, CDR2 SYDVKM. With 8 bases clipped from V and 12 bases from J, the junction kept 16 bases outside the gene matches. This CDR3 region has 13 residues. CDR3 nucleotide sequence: TGTGCCAGCTGGGGCCCCTCGCGGGAGCGGGGGTACTTC. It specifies CASWGPSRERGYF.

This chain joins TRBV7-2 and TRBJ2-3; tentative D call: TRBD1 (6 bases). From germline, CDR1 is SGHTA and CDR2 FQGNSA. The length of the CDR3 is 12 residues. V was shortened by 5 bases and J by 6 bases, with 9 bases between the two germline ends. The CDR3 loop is CASSPGQDTQYF. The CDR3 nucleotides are TGTGCCAGCAGCCCTGGACAGGATACGCAGTATTTT.

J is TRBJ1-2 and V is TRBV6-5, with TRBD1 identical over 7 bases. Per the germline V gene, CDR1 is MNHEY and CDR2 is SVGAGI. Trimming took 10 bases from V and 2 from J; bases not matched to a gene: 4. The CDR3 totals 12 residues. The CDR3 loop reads CATKGANYGYTF. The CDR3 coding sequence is TGTGCCACAAAGGGGGCCAACTATGGCTACACCTTC.

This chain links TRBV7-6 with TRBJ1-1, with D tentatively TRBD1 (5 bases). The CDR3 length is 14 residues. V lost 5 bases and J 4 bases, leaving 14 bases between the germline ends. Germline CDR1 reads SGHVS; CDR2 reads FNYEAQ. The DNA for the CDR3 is TGTGCCAGCAGCCCGCAGGGCGGGAGCACTGAAGCTTTCTTT. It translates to CASSPQGGSTEAFF.

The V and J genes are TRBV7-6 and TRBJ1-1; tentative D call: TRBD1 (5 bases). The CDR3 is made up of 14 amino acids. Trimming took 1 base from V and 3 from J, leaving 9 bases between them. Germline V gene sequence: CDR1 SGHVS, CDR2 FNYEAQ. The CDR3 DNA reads TGTGCCAGCAGCTTAGGGCTAGGGGACACTGAAGCTTTCTTT. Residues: CASSLGLGDTEAFF.

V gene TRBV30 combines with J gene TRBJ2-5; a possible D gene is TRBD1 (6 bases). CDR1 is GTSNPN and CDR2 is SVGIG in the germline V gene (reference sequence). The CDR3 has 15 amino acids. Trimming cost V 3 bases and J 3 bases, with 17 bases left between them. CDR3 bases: TGTGCCTGGAGCCTCCCCAGGGGTTGGGAAGAGACCCAGTACTTC. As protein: CAWSLPRGWEETQYF.

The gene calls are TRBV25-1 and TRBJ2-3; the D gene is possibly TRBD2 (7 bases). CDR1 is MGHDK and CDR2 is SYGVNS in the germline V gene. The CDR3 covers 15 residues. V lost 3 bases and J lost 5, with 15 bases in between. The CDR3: CASSERGGVLDTQYF. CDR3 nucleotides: TGTGCCAGCAGTGAGAGGGGGGGGGTCCTAGATACGCAGTATTTT.

CDR3 sequence reads: CASSPRTGTIEKLFF. The CDR3 DNA reads TGTGCCAGCAGCCCTCGGACAGGGACGATTGAAAAACTGTTTTTT. The chain joins TRBV9 to TRBJ1-4; 8 nucleotides agree with TRBD1. The CDR3 consists of 15 residues. V trimming: 4 bases; J trimming: 7 bases; junction bases outside the gene matches: 9. CDR1 SGDLS and CDR2 YYNGEE come from the germline V gene.

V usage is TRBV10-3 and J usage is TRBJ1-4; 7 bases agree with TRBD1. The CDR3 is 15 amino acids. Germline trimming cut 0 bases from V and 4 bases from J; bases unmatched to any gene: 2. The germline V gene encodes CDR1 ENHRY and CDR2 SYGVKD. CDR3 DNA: TGTGCCATCAGTGAGTCGACAGGGATTAATGAAAAACTGTTTTTT. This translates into CAISESTGINEKLFF.